The 13 T cell receptor beta chains in this list originate from one sample, sequenced in a study of CD8 T cells in Susac syndrome. A quantity of about 0.45 to 1 ug RNA underwent reverse transcription using random hexamers. TCRdb analysed the immunoSEQ multiplex PCR reads with MiXCR anew, one entry per CDR3 protein. The sample holds over 140,000 distinct CDR3 sequences, approximately 95% seen once. Specimen: CD4+ T cells from PBMCs. These receptors were obtained from a human donor with Susac syndrome.

J is TRBJ1-2 and V is TRBV6-6; 10 bases are shared with TRBD1. The V and J ends lost 5 bases and 4 bases, in that order; junction bases with no gene match: 4. The CDR3 spans 14 residues. Germline V CDR1 and CDR2: MNHNY, SVGAGI (reference sequence). CDR3 sequence reads: CASSPGTGVYGYTF. CDR3 DNA sequence: TGTGCCAGCAGTCCCGGGACAGGGGTCTATGGCTACACCTTC.

The CDR3, as DNA: TGTGCCAGCAGTTTACACGAGGTGGGGGGTGAGCAGTTCTTC. This gives the protein CASSLHEVGGEQFF. The rearrangement joins TRBV28 to TRBJ2-1; maybe TRBD2 (6 bases). The CDR3 runs 14 residues. V was trimmed by 2 bases and J by 9 bases, leaving 14 bases between them. Germline assignment: CDR1 MDHEN and CDR2 SYDVKM.

A few counts support this clonotype. The V gene is TRBV5-4, the J gene TRBJ2-2, with no clear D. CDR1 and CDR2 (germline): SGHNT, YYREEE (reference sequence). This CDR3 is built from 15 residues. V was clipped by 0 bases and J by 4 bases, with 10 bases between them. The CDR3 DNA sequence: TGTGCCAGCAGCTTGGAGGGCGACCCCACCGGGGAGCTGTTTTTT. Translation: CASSLEGDPTGELFF. Filled out from reference TRBV5-4 and TRBJ2-2, the complete variable domain reads ETGVTQSPTHLIKTRGQQVTLRCSSQSGHNTVSWYQQALGQGPQFIFQYYREEENGRGNFPPRFSGLQFPNYSSELNVNALELDDSALYLCASSLEGDPTGELFFGEGSRLTVL.

This chain connects TRBV4-1 to TRBJ2-1, with D possibly being TRBD2 (6 bases). Germline CDR1 and CDR2: MGHRA and YSYEKL. The CDR3 covers 15 residues. Between the trimmed V and J ends, which lost 3 bases and 3 bases, there was a span of 12 bases. CDR3 bases: TGCGCCAGCAGCCAGCGTAGCGGAGGCTACAATGAGCAGTTCTTC. Translated, it gives CASSQRSGGYNEQFF.

This chain uses TRBV7-9 with TRBJ2-5, with D unresolved. V dropped 2 bases and J dropped 4 bases, with 5 bases sitting between them. This CDR3 contains 12 residues. The germline V gene has CDR1 SEHNR and CDR2 FQNEAQ (reference sequence). Here the CDR3 DNA reads TGTGCCAGCAGCTTAATGACAGAGACCCAGTACTTC. It is translated as CASSLMTETQYF.

The gene calls are TRBV20-1 and TRBJ1-1; D call uncertain. Germline values: CDR1 DFQATT, CDR2 SNEGSKA (reference sequence). The CDR3 sequence is 12 residues long. V was trimmed by 6 bases and J by 4 bases, leaving 12 bases between them. Here the CDR3 DNA reads TGCAGTGCCCCCTGGTTGAGCACTGAAGCTTTCTTT. It translates to CSAPWLSTEAFF.

The chain is built from TRBV30 and TRBJ2-2; no firm D call. Germline V lookup: CDR1 GTSNPN, CDR2 SVGIG (reference sequence). The V gene lost 0 bases and the J gene lost 9 bases, with 8 bases spanning the gap. The CDR3 runs to 12 residues. The CDR3 bases are TGTGCCTGGAGTGTAGGTGGCAGGGAGCTGTTTTTT. It yields the protein CAWSVGGRELFF.

The rearrangement joins TRBV27 to TRBJ1-5; possible D gene TRBD1, 6 bases. Germline lookup yields CDR1 MNHEY and CDR2 SMNVEV (reference sequence). V shed 5 bases and J shed 0 bases, with 14 bases lying between them. This CDR3 is built from 16 residues. The CDR3 bases are TGTGCCAGCAGTCCGTACAGGGATTATAGCAATCAGCCCCAGCATTTT. It codes for CASSPYRDYSNQPQHF.

The chain carries TRBV4-1 and TRBJ2-1; D remains ambiguous. Trimming left V 1 base short and J 10 bases short, with 8 bases between. The germline CDR1 and CDR2 sequences are MGHRA and YSYEKL. The CDR3 totals 12 residues. The chain's CDR3 is CASSQGRTEQFF. The DNA of the CDR3 is TGCGCCAGCAGCCAAGGGCGCACCGAGCAGTTCTTC.

This chain uses TRBV12-3 or TRBV12-4 with TRBJ2-4; 11 nucleotides agree with TRBD2. This CDR3 contains 15 residues. Trimming took 6 bases from V and 9 from J; bases not matched to a gene: 10. CDR3: CASSEAGLAGGIQYF. The CDR3, as DNA: TGTGCCAGCAGCGAGGCTGGACTAGCGGGTGGCATTCAGTACTTC.

The V and J genes are TRBV6-2 or TRBV6-3 and TRBJ2-7, with TRBD2 identical over 8 bases. Germline V lookup: CDR1 MNHEY, CDR2 SVGEGT. V lost 6 bases, J lost 4 bases, and 11 bases stayed unmatched. This CDR3 contains 15 residues. The CDR3 sequence: CASRLAGTRVYEQYF. The CDR3 DNA is TGTGCCAGCAGATTAGCCGGGACTAGAGTATACGAGCAGTACTTC.

The chain is built from TRBV30 and TRBJ2-3; TRBD2 matches 13 bases. CDR1 and CDR2 from the germline V gene are GTSNPN and SVGIG (reference sequence). The V and J ends lost 7 bases and 6 bases, in that order; junction bases with no gene match: 16. The CDR3 sequence is 17 residues long. CDR3: CAFGLAGAASELDTQYF. CDR3 coding DNA: TGTGCCTTCGGACTAGCGGGAGCTGCATCAGAATTGGATACGCAGTATTTT.

The chain employs TRBV7-8 and TRBJ2-7; 9 nucleotides agree with TRBD2. Germline CDR1 reads SGHVS; CDR2 reads FQNEAQ. The CDR3 has 14 residues. The ends lost 8 bases at V and 5 bases at J; junction bases unmatched: 10. DNA for the CDR3: TGTGCCAGCGCCCTGCGGGAGGGCACCAACGAGCAGTACTTC. It yields the protein CASALREGTNEQYF.